The source of this TCR beta chain is a study of T-cell reconstitution after alpha-beta-depleted transplantation in children. Whole-study findings and limits: From surviving recipient T cells and thymic progenitors came the high day-60 TCRbeta diversity observed in some patients. Where alpha-beta T cells came from about two months after transplant was reportedly several hundred expanded graft clones.

The CDR3 runs 12 residues. Between the trimmed V and J ends, which lost 0 bases and 7 bases, there was a span of 4 bases. Germline-derived CDR1 and CDR2 are MNHEY and SVGAGI. Unique molecular identifiers were used to barcode this TCRbeta library. In TCRdb, the PCR reads were re-called with MiXCR into one record per CDR3 protein. The table records approximately 1,000,000 distinct CDR3 sequences, about 30% of them present only once. On this clonotype: What it binds is unknown.

The chain couples TRBV6-5 to TRBJ1-5; D uncertain. The sequenced sample was PBMCs, mostly from graft donor cells, obtained 360 days after TCRalphabeta/CD19-depleted stem cell transplant. This sequence originates from a boy in the first two years of life who had a stem cell transplant for SCID, so the T cells may come from the graft donor. The DNA for the CDR3 is TGTGCCAGCAGTTACTCGTGGCAGCCCCAGCATTTT. It is translated as CASSYSWQPQHF.